The clone carrying this TCR beta chain was seen only a few times. Its antigen is not known. The record originates from a study of blood T cells in healthy people across ages. Study-wide findings and caveats: Naive CD4+ cells and diversity were both higher in long-lived donors than in aged donors.

Primers used in a second PCR of about 7 to 12 cycles were a sample-barcoded 5' primer and a J-beta primer mix. Each TCR beta cDNA got a 12-nucleotide random molecular identifier. TCRdb called the 5' RACE reads again in MiXCR, with one record for every CDR3 protein. The repertoire consists of more than 900,000 distinct CDR3 sequences, with roughly a quarter occurring once and the leading ten covering around 0.75%. CDR3 size: 16 residues. Trimming removed 3 bases from V and 1 base from J; junction bases left unmatched: 6. Germline V lookup: CDR1 SGHDN, CDR2 FVKESK. Every sample gave at least 5 micrograms of total RNA when it was extracted. Another study also made use of these data, one on T cells of mothers and their children.

This receptor was taken from a girl aged 2 to 10 in good health. Sequencing was carried out using blood. The chain carries TRBV14 and TRBJ2-1, with 7 bases that match TRBD2. The CDR3 coding sequence is TGTGCCAGCAGCCACAACCCTAGCGGATCCTACAATGAGCAGTTCTTC. Residues: CASSHNPSGSYNEQFF.